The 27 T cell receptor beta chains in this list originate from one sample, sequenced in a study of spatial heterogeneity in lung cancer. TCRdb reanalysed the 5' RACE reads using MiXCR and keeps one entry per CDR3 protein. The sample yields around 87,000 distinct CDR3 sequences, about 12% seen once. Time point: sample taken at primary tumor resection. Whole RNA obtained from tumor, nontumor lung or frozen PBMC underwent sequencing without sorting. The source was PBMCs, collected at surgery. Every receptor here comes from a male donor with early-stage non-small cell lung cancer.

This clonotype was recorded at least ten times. For the CDR3, the DNA is TGTGCCAGCAGCTCAGACATCGGGACTACGCAGTATTTT. It encodes CASSSDIGTTQYF. V and J are TRBV7-3 and TRBJ2-3, with D tentatively TRBD1 or TRBD2 (5 bases each). Germline values: CDR1 SGHTA, CDR2 FQGTGA. The CDR3 is 13 residues long. V gave up 4 bases and J gave up 8 bases, with 13 bases separating them.

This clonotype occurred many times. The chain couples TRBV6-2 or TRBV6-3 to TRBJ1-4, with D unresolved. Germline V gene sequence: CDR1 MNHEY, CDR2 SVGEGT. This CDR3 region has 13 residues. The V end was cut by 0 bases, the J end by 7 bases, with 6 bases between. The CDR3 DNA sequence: TGTGCCAGCAGTTACTCGAGTGCTGAAAAACTGTTTTTT. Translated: CASSYSSAEKLFF.

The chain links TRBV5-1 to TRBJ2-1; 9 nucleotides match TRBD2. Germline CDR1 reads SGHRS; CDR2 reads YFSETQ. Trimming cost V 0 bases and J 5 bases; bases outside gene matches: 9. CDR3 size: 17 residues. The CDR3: CASSLVVSAGGDNEQFF. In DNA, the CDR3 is TGCGCCAGCAGCTTGGTAGTCTCAGCGGGGGGAGACAATGAGCAGTTCTTC.

CDR3 nucleotides: TGTGCCATCAGTGGATCCCGGGACCCGATGAATGAGCAGTTCTTC. Protein product: CAISGSRDPMNEQFF. The V gene is TRBV10-3, the J gene TRBJ2-1; tentatively, D is TRBD1 or TRBD2 (5 bases each). CDR1 ENHRY and CDR2 SYGVKD come from the germline V gene. The V end lost 4 bases, the J end lost 7 bases, and 17 bases lay between the germline ends. CDR3 length: 15 residues.

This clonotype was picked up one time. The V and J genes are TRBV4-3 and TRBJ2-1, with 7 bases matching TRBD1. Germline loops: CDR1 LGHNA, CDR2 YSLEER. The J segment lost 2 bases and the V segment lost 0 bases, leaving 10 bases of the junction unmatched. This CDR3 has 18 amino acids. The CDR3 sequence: CASSQEPPQGSTYNEQFF. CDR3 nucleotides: TGCGCCAGCAGCCAAGAGCCCCCACAGGGGTCAACCTACAATGAGCAGTTCTTC.

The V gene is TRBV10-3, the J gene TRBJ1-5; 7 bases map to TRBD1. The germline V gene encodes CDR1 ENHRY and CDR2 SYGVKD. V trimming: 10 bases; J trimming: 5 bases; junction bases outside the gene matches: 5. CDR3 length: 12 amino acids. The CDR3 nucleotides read TGTGCCACAGGGACAGAACATCAGCCCCAGCATTTT. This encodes CATGTEHQPQHF.

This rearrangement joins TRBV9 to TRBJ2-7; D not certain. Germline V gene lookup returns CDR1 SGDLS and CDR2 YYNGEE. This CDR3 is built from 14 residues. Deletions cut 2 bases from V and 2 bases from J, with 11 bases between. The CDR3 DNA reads TGTGCCAGCAGCGTCAGGTTTGAGGCCTACGAGCAGTACTTC. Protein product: CASSVRFEAYEQYF.

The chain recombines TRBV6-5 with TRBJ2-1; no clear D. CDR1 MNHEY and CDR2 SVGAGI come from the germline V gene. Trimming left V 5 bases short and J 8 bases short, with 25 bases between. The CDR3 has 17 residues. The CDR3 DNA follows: TGTGCCAGCAGTCCCCGGGTTAAAAGTTTCACCCCAGATGAGCAGTTCTTC. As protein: CASSPRVKSFTPDEQFF.

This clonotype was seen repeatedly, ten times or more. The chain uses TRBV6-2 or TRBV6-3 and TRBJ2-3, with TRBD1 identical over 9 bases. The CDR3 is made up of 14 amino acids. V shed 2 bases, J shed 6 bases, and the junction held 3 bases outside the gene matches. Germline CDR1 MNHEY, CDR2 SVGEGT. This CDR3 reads CASSYGQGIDTQYF. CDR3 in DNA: TGTGCCAGCAGTTACGGACAGGGGATCGATACGCAGTATTTT.

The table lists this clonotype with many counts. CDR3 bases: TGTGCCATCAGTGCTCTCTTAACGACTATTCGCACAGATACGCAGTATTTT. Protein product: CAISALLTTIRTDTQYF. The rearrangement links TRBV10-3 to TRBJ2-3, with D possibly being TRBD2 (5 bases). CDR3 length equals 17 residues. V was clipped by 4 bases and J by 1 base, with 18 bases between them. CDR1 and CDR2 (germline): ENHRY, SYGVKD.

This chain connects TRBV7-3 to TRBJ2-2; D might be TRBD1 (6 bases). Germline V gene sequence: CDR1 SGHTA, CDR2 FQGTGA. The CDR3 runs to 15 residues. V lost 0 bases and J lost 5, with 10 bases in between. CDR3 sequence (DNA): TGTGCCAGCAGCTTAACCCAGGGGCTTACCGGGGAGCTGTTTTTT. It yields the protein CASSLTQGLTGELFF.

CDR3 DNA sequence: TGTGCCAGCAGTCCCGGGACAGGGACAGGTTCACCCCTCCACTTT. Translation gives CASSPGTGTGSPLHF. The chain links TRBV12-3 or TRBV12-4 to TRBJ1-6; TRBD1 matches at 9 bases. The V gene end was trimmed by 5 bases and the J gene end by 9 bases; junction bases not matched to a gene: 8. The CDR3 is 15 residues long.

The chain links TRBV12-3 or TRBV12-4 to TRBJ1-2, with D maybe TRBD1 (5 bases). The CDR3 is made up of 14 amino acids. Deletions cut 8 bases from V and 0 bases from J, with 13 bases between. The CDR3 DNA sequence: TGTGCCAGCCAGGGATCCCTCCCTAACTATGGCTACACCTTC. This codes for CASQGSLPNYGYTF.

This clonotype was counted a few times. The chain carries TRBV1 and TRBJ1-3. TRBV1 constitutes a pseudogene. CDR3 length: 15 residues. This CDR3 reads CTSSPRGPSGNTIYF. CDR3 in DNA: TGCACCAGCAGCCCCCGAGGGCCCTCTGGAAACACCATATATTTT.

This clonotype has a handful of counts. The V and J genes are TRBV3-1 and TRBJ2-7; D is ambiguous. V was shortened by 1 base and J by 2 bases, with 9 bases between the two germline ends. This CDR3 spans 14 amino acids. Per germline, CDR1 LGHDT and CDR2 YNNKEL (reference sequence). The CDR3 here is CASSQAPTPYEQYF. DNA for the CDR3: TGTGCCAGCAGCCAAGCCCCCACACCCTACGAGCAGTACTTC.

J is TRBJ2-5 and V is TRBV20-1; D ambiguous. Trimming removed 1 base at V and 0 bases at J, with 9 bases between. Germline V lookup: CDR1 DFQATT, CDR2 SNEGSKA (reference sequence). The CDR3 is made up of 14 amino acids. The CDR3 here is CSARARRHQETQYF. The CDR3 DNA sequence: TGCAGTGCTAGAGCGAGACGGCACCAAGAGACCCAGTACTTC.

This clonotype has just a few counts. CDR3 region: CASSSLSSGYQETQYF. The CDR3 DNA sequence: TGTGCCAGCAGCAGTTTATCTAGCGGATACCAAGAGACCCAGTACTTC. The chain has TRBV27 and TRBJ2-5, with 7 positions matching TRBD2. This CDR3 is 16 amino acids long. Germline assignment: CDR1 MNHEY and CDR2 SMNVEV (reference sequence). The trim removed 6 bases at V and 0 bases at J, leaving 10 bases unmatched.

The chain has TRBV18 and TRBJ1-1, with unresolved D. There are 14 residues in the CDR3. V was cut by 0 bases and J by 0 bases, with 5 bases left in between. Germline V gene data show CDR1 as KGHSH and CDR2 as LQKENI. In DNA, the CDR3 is TGTGCCAGCTCACCACCCTCCATGAACACTGAAGCTTTCTTT. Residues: CASSPPSMNTEAFF.

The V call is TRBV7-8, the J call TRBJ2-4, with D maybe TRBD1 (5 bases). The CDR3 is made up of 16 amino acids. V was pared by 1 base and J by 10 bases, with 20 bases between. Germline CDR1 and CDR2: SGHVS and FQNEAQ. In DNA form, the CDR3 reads TGTGCCAGCAGCTTAGGCCCTACGGACACAAGGGGAATTCAGTACTTC. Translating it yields CASSLGPTDTRGIQYF. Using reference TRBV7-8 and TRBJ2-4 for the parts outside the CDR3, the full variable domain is GAGVSQSPRYKVAKRGQDVALRCDPISGHVSLFWYQQALGQGPEFLTYFQNEAQLDKSGLPSDRFFAERPEGSVSTLKIQRTQQEDSAVYLCASSLGPTDTRGIQYFGAGTRLSVL.

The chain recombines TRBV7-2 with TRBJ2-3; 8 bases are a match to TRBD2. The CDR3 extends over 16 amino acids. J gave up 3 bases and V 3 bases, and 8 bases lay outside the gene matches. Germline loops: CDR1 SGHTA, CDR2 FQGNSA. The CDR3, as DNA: TGTGCCAGCAGCTTTCCCCGGACTAGCTGGACAGATACGCAGTATTTT. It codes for CASSFPRTSWTDTQYF.

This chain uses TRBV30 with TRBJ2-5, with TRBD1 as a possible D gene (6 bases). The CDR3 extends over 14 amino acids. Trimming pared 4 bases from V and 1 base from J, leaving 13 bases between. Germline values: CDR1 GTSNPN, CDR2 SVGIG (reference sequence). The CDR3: CAWTPGTPQETQYF. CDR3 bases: TGTGCCTGGACCCCCGGGACACCCCAAGAGACCCAGTACTTC.

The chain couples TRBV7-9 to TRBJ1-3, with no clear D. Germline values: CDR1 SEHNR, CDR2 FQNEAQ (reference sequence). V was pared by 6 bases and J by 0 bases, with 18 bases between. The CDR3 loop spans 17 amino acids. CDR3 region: CASRKDDVLISGNTIYF. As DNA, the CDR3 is TGTGCCAGCAGAAAGGATGATGTACTTATCTCTGGAAACACCATATATTTT.

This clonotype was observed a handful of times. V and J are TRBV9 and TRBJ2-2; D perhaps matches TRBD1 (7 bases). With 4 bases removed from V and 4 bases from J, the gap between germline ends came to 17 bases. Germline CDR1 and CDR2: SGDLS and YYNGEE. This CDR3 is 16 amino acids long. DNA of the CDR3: TGTGCCAGCAGCTCTCGGGTGGAGGGGGCCACCGGGGAGCTGTTTTTT. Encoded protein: CASSSRVEGATGELFF.

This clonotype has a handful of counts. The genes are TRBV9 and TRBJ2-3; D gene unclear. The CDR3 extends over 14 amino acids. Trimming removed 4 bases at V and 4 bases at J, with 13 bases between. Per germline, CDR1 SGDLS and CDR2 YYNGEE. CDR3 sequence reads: CASSLLVLADTQYF. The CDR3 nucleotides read TGTGCCAGCAGCCTTCTGGTTTTGGCAGATACGCAGTATTTT.

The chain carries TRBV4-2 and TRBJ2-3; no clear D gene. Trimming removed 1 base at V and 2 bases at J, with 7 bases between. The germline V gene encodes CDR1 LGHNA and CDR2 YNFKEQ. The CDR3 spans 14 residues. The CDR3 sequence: CASSQGRLTDTQYF. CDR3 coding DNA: TGTGCCAGCAGCCAAGGTCGACTCACAGATACGCAGTATTTT.

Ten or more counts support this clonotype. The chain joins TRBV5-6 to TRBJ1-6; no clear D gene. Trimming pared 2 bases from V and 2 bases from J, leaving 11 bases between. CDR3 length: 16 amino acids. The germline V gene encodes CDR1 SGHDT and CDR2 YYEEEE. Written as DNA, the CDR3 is TGTGCCAGCAGCTTCTCGAGGTTGGCCTATAATTCACCCCTCCACTTT. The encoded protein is CASSFSRLAYNSPLHF.

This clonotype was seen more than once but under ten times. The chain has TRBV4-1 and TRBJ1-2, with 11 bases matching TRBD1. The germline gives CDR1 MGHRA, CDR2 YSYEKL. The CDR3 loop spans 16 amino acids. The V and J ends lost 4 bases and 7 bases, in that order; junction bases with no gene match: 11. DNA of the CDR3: TGCGCCAGCAGCCCGCCACTCGGACAGGGGGCCCTTGGCTACACCTTC. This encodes CASSPPLGQGALGYTF.